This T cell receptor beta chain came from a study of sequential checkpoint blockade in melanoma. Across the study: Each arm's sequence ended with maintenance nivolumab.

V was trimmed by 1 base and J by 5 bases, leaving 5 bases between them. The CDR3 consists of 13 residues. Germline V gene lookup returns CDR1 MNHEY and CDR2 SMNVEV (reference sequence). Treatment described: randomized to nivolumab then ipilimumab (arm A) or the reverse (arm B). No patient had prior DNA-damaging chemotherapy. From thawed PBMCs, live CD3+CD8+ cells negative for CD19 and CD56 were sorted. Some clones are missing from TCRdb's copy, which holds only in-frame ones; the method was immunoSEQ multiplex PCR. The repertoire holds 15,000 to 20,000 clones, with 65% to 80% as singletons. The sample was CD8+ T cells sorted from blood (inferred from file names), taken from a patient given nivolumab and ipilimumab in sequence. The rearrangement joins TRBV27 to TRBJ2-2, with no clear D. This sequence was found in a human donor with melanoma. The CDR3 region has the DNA TGTGCCAGCAGTTTATTCGGGACCGGGGAGCTGTTTTTT. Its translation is CASSLFGTGELFF.